This record covers a single TCR beta chain. The data originate from a study of blood T cells in healthy people across ages. Next came a second PCR, run for about 7 to 12 cycles, which used a sample-barcoded 5' primer along with a J-beta primer mix. Per-sample output comprised a minimum of 3 million paired-end reads containing CDR3. TCRdb re-analysed the 5' RACE reads in MiXCR, keeping a single row per CDR3 protein. The sample consists of about 970,000 distinct CDR3 sequences, about 53% of them appearing once. This CDR3 spans 16 amino acids. Losses at the gene ends were 5 bases for V and 0 bases for J; bases not matched to a gene: 6.

The TCR was taken from a woman aged 55-75 years in good health. The sample comprised blood. The chain combines TRBV12-3 or TRBV12-4 with TRBJ2-5; 10 bases fit TRBD1. The CDR3 here is CASSDRDRGYQETQYF. The CDR3 DNA follows: TGTGCCAGCAGTGACCGGGACAGGGGTTACCAAGAGACCCAGTACTTC.